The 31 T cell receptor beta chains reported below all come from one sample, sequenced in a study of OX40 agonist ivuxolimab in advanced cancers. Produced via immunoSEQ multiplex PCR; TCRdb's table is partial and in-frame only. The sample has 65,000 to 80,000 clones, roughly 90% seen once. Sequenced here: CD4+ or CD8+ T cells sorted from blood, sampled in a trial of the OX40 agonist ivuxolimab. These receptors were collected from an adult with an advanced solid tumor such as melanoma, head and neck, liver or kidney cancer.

CDR3 DNA sequence: TGTGCCAGCAGACCCCTAGCGGGAGTCGGCACCGGGGAGCTGTTTTTT. Protein: CASRPLAGVGTGELFF. This chain uses TRBV7-2 with TRBJ2-2; 10 bases map to TRBD2. The V and J ends lost 6 bases and 4 bases, in that order; junction bases with no gene match: 8. Germline CDR1 and CDR2: SGHTA and FQGNSA. There are 16 residues in the CDR3.

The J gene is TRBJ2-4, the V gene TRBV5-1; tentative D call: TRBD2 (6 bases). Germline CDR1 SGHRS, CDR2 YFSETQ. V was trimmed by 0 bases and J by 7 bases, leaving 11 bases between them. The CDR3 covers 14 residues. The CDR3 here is CASSLDPGGNIQYF. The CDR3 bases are TGCGCCAGCAGCTTGGACCCAGGAGGGAACATTCAGTACTTC.

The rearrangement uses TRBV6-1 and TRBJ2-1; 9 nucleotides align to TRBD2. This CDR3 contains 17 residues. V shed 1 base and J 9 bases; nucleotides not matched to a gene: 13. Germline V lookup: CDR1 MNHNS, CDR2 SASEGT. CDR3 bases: TGTGCCAGCAGTGAAGTGGGAGCGGGAGGATTGTACGGTGAGCAGTTCTTC. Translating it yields CASSEVGAGGLYGEQFF.

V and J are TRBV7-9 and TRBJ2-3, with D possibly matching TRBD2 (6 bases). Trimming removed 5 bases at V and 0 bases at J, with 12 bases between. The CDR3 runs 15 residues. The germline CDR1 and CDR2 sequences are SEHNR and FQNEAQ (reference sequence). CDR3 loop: CASSRAGTSTDTQYF. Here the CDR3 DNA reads TGTGCCAGCAGCCGAGCCGGGACTAGCACAGATACGCAGTATTTT. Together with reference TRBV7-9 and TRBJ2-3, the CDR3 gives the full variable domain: DTGVSQNPRHKITKRGQNVTFRCDPISEHNRLYWYRQTLGQGPEFLTYFQNEAQLEKSRLLSDRFSAERPKGSFSTLEIQRTEQGDSAMYLCASSRAGTSTDTQYFGPGTRLTVL.

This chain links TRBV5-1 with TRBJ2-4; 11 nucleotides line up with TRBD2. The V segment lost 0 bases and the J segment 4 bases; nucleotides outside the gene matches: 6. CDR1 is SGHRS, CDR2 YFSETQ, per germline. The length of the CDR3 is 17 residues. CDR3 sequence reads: CASSLELAGVGKNIQYF. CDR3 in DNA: TGCGCCAGCAGCTTGGAACTAGCGGGAGTTGGGAAAAACATTCAGTACTTC.

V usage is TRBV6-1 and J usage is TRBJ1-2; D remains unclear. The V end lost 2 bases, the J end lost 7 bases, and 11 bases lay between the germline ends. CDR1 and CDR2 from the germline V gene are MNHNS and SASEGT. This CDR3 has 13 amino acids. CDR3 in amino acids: CASSERATAGYTF. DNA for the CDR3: TGTGCCAGCAGTGAAAGGGCAACGGCTGGCTACACCTTC.

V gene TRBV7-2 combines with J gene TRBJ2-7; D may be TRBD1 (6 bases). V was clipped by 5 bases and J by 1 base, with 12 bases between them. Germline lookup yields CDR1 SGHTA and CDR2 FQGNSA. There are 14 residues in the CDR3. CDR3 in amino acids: CASSPRDTSYEQYF. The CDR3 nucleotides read TGTGCCAGCAGCCCCCGGGACACTTCCTACGAGCAGTACTTC.

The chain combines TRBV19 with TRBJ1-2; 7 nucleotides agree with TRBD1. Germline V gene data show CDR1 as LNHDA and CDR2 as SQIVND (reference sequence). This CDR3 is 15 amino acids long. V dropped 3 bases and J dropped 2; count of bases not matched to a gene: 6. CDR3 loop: CASSIPSTGNYGYTF. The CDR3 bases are TGTGCCAGTAGTATTCCTTCGACAGGGAACTATGGCTACACCTTC.

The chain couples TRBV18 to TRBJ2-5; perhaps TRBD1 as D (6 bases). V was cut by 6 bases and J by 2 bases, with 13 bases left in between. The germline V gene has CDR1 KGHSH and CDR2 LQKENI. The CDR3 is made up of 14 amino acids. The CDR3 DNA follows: TGTGCCAGCTCGCAACAGGGACGGCAAGAGACCCAGTACTTC. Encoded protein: CASSQQGRQETQYF.

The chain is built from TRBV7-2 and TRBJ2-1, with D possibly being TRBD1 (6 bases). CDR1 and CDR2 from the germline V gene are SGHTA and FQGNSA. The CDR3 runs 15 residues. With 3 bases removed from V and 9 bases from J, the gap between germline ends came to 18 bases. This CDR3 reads CASSFRDTRGSEQFF. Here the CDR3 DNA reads TGTGCCAGCAGCTTTCGGGACACCCGGGGATCTGAGCAGTTCTTC.

The CDR3 DNA reads as TGTGCCACCAGCAGGAGTTTTCTGAACGGCGCTTTCTTT. Translation gives CATSRSFLNGAFF. The V and J genes are TRBV15 and TRBJ1-1; the D is unclear. Germline loops: CDR1 LNHNV, CDR2 YYDKDF (reference sequence). The CDR3 has 13 amino acids. V was cut by 3 bases and J by 11 bases, with 16 bases left in between.

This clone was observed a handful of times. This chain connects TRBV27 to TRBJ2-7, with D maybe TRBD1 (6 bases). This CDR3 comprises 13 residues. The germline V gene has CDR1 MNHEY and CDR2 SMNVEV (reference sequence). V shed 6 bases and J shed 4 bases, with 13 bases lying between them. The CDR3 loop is CASRALQGYEQYF. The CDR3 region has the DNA TGTGCCAGCAGAGCATTACAGGGATACGAGCAGTACTTC.

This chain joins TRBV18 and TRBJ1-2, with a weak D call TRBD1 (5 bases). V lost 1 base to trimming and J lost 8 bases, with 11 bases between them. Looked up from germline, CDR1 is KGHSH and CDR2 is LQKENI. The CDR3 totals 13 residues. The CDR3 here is CASSPRRGTGYTF. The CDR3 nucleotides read TGTGCCAGCTCACCACGGAGGGGTACAGGCTACACCTTC.

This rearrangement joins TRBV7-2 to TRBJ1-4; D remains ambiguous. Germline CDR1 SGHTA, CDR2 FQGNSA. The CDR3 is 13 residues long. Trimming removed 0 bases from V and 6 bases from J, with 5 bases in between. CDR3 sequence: CASSLAPYEKLFF. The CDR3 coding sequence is TGTGCCAGCAGCTTAGCGCCCTATGAAAAACTGTTTTTT.

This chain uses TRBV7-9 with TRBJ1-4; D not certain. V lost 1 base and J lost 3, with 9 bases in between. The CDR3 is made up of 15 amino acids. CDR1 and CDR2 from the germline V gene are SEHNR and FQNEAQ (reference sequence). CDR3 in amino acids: CASSLDGFSNEKLFF. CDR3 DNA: TGTGCCAGCAGCTTAGATGGGTTTTCTAATGAAAAACTGTTTTTT.

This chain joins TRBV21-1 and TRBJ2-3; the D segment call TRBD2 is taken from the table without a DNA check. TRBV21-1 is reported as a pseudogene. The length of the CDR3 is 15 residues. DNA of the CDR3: TGTGCCAGCAGCAAGCGGCCGGGTGGCACAGATACGCAGTATTTT. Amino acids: CASSKRPGGTDTQYF.

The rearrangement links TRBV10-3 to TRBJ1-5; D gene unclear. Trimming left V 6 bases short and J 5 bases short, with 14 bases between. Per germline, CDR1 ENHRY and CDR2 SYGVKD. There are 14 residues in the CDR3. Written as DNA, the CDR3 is TGTGCCATCAGGGAGCGTCTGTTGGATCAGCCCCAGCATTTT. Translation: CAIRERLLDQPQHF.

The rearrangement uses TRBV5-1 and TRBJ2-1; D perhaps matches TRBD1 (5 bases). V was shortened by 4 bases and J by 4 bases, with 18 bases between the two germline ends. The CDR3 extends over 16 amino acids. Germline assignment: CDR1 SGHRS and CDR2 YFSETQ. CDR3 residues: CASSRRGLAQYNEQFF. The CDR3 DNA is TGCGCCAGCAGCAGAAGGGGTCTGGCCCAATACAATGAGCAGTTCTTC.

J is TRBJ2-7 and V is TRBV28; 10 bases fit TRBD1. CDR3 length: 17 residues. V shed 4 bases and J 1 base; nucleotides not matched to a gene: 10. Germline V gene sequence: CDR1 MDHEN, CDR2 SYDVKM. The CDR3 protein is CASSWLPRDRGSYEQYF. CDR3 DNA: TGTGCCAGCAGTTGGCTGCCCCGGGACAGGGGATCCTACGAGCAGTACTTC.

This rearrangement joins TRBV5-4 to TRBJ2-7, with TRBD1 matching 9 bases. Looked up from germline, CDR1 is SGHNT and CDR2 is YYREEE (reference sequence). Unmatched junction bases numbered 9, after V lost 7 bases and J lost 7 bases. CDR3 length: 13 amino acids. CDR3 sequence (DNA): TGTGCCAGCGCAACACAGGGGGCAAGGGAGCAGTACTTC. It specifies CASATQGAREQYF.

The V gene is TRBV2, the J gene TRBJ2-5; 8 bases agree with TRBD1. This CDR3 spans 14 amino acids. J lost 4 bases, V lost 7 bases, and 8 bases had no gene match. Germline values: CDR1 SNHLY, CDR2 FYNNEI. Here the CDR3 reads CASKSETGAETQYF. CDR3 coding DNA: TGTGCCAGCAAAAGCGAGACAGGGGCAGAGACCCAGTACTTC. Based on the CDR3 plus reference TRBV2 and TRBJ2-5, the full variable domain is EPEVTQTPSHQVTQMGQEVILRCVPISNHLYFYWYRQILGQKVEFLVSFYNNEISEKSEIFDDQFSVERPDGSNFTLKIRSTKLEDSAMYFCASKSETGAETQYFGPGTRLLVL.

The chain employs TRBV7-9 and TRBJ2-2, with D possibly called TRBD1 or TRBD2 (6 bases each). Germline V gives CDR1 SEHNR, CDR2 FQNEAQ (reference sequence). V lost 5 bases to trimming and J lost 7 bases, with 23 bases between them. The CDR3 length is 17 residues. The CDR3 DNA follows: TGTGCCAGCAGCCCACGGGGGCAGGGGATATCGTACGGGGAGCTGTTTTTT. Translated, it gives CASSPRGQGISYGELFF.

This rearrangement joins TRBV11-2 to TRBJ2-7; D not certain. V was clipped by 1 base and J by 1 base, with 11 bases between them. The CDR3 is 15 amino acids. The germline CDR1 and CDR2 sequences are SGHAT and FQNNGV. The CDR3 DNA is TGTGCCAGCAGCTTAGTTTCGGTGACTTCCTACGAGCAGTACTTC. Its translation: CASSLVSVTSYEQYF.

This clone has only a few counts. The CDR3 loop is CASSPRKDSNQPQHF. The CDR3 DNA sequence: TGTGCCAGCTCACCCAGAAAGGATAGCAATCAGCCCCAGCATTTT. This chain joins TRBV18 and TRBJ1-5, with no clear D. Germline V gene data show CDR1 as KGHSH and CDR2 as LQKENI. The V gene lost 3 bases and the J gene lost 0 bases, with 9 bases spanning the gap. The CDR3 spans 15 residues.

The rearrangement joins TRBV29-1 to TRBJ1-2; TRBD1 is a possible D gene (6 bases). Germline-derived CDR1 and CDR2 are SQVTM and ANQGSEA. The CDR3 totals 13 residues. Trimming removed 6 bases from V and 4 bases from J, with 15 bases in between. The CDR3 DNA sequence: TGCAGCGTCGTACCACAGGGTTTCTATGGCTACACCTTC. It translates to CSVVPQGFYGYTF.

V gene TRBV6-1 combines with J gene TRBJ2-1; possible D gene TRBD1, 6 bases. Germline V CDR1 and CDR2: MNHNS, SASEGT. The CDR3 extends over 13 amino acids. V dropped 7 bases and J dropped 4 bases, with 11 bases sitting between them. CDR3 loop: CASKGVAYNEQFF. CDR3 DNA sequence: TGTGCCAGCAAGGGGGTAGCGTACAATGAGCAGTTCTTC.

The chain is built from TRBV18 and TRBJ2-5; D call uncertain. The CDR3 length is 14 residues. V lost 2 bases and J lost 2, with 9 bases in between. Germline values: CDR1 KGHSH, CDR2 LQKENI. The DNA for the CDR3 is TGTGCCAGCTCACCAGCCCTTACTCAAGAGACCCAGTACTTC. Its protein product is CASSPALTQETQYF.

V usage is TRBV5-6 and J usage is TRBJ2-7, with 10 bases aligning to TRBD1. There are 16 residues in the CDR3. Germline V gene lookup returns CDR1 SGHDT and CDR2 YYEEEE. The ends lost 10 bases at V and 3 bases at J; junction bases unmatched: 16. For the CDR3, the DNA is TGTGCCGGCACCATGAGGTTGGGACAGGGGAACTACGAGCAGTACTTC. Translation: CAGTMRLGQGNYEQYF.

The CDR3 sequence: CASSLDHRKGRSTDTQYF. The DNA of the CDR3 is TGCGCCAGCAGCTTGGATCACCGAAAGGGCAGGAGCACAGATACGCAGTATTTT. The rearrangement uses TRBV5-1 and TRBJ2-3; D is uncertain. Trimming cost V 0 bases and J 0 bases, with 17 bases left between them. Germline-derived CDR1 and CDR2 are SGHRS and YFSETQ. The CDR3 is made up of 18 amino acids.

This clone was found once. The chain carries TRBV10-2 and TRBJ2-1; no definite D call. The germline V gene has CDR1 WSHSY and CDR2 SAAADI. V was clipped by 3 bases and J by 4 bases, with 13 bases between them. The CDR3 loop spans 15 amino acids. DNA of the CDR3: TGCGCCAGCAGTGAAGGAACACCGACGTACAATGAGCAGTTCTTC. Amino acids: CASSEGTPTYNEQFF.

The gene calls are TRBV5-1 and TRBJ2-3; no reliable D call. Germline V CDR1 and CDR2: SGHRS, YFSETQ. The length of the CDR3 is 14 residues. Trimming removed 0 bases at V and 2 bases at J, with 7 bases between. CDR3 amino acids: CASSLGHLTDTQYF. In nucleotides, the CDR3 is TGCGCCAGCAGCTTGGGCCATCTCACAGATACGCAGTATTTT.